This T cell receptor beta chain was retrieved from a study of beta chain features in type 1 diabetes. The CDR3 sequence is 15 residues long. V was pared by 6 bases and J by 0 bases, with 13 bases between. Isolated RNA was reverse transcribed in full, so expressed TCRB transcripts were sequenced. Measured with immunoSEQ multiplex PCR; TCRdb has only the in-frame clones, and not every one. The sample yields 550,000 to 850,000 clones, roughly 13% seen once. Findings of the study overall: Moderate yet significant TCRB CDR3 shortening was seen in Type 1 diabetes patients in all four CD4+ subsets. More deletions and fewer insertions at VDJ junctions were seen in type 1 diabetes patients.

This clone was seen more than once but under ten times. Antigen unknown. The rearrangement links TRBV23-1 to TRBJ2-3; D is uncertain. TRBV23-1 is known as an ORF, though its function is uncertain. Source material: naive CD4+ T cells from blood. The receptor comes from a man between 18 and 29 years old with type 1 diabetes. CDR3 coding DNA: TGCGCCAGCAGCCCCCCAACGGGCAGCACAGATACGCAGTATTTT. This translates into CASSPPTGSTDTQYF.